This T cell receptor beta chain stems from a study of shared clonotypes between healthy human individuals. Study observations and caveats: Only blood was sampled, and tissue TCR repertoires likely differ from blood ones. Non-shared clonotypes had lower generation probabilities than clonotypes shared by all four sorted-subset donors.

Donors, healthy HIV-negative adults, lacked recent acute infections or vaccinations. For this clone: The antigen is not known.

The V end lost 6 bases, the J end lost 3 bases, and 15 bases lay between the germline ends. Germline values: CDR1 SGHTA, CDR2 FQGNSA. This CDR3 comprises 14 residues. Here immunoSEQ multiplex PCR was the method, and the copy in TCRdb shows in-frame clones only, minus some. The sample lists hundreds of thousands of clones, around 79% occurring once. The specimen was memory CD4+ T cells sorted from blood. The subset here: CD45RA-negative fraction. The rearrangement joins TRBV7-2 to TRBJ2-7; the D gene is possibly TRBD2 (5 bases). This clonotype was sampled from a man aged 25 to 40 in good health. Here the CDR3 reads CASSPSIGIYEQYF. In nucleotides, the CDR3 is TGTGCCAGCAGTCCTAGCATAGGGATCTACGAGCAGTACTTC.